Listed here are 17 T cell receptor beta chains from one sample, sequenced in a study of T cell repertoires in cytomegalovirus infection. TCRdb re-called the reads through MiXCR, storing one row per CDR3 protein. The data show 200,000 to 250,000 distinct CDR3 sequences, over 20% seen once. Sequenced material: CD8+ T cells from PBMCs. These receptors originate from a human donor in good health (CMV status not recorded). Some clones in this sample may be carry-over from other donors' samples.

In this sample, this clonotype turned up a few times. This chain connects TRBV4-2 to TRBJ2-1; weak D call: TRBD1 (5 bases). V dropped 0 bases and J dropped 5 bases, with 8 bases sitting between them. The CDR3 spans 14 residues. Per the germline V gene, CDR1 is LGHNA and CDR2 is YNFKEQ. CDR3 residues: CASSQDLTDNEQFF. The DNA of the CDR3 is TGTGCCAGCAGCCAAGATCTGACAGACAATGAGCAGTTCTTC.

The chain has TRBV7-9 and TRBJ2-2; D remains unclear. Germline CDR1 is SEHNR and CDR2 is FQNEAQ (reference sequence). The CDR3 loop spans 10 amino acids. Trimming shortened V by 8 bases and J by 3 bases, and 1 base separated the two germline ends. CDR3 protein: CASDTGELFF. CDR3 bases: TGTGCCAGCGACACCGGGGAGCTGTTTTTT.

The chain couples TRBV7-7 to TRBJ2-1, with 9 bases matching TRBD2. This CDR3 is 14 amino acids long. Germline CDR1 reads SSHAT; CDR2 reads FNYEAQ (reference sequence). Trimming at V came to 2 bases and at J to 8 bases, leaving 4 bases not matched to a gene. The CDR3 region has the DNA TGTGCCAGCAGCTTAACCCTAGCGGGGCATGAGCAGTTCTTC. Amino acids: CASSLTLAGHEQFF.

This clonotype has a single count. A single base separates this from a much larger clone, so it may be a read error. CDR3 nucleotide sequence: TGTGCCAGCAGGGCCTCCTGCGACTACCCGGAGGATACGCAGTATTTT. Its translation is CASRASCDYPEDTQYF. The rearrangement uses TRBV7-3 and TRBJ2-3; D is possibly TRBD2 (5 bases). Germline V gene lookup returns CDR1 SGHTA and CDR2 FQGTGA. V lost 6 bases and J lost 6, with 22 bases in between. The CDR3 spans 16 residues.

The chain recombines TRBV29-1 with TRBJ1-2; D may be TRBD1 (5 bases). CDR1 and CDR2 (germline): SQVTM, ANQGSEA. The length of the CDR3 is 12 residues. V lost 5 bases to trimming and J lost 4 bases, with 11 bases between them. The DNA of the CDR3 is TGCAGCGTTCGACAGCAGTCCTATGGCTACACCTTC. It is translated as CSVRQQSYGYTF.

The sample holds many counts of this clonotype. The chain employs TRBV12-3 or TRBV12-4 and TRBJ1-2; 11 nucleotides line up with TRBD1. There are 17 residues in the CDR3. Trimming removed 4 bases from V and 3 bases from J; junction bases left unmatched: 10. The CDR3 nucleotides read TGTGCCAGCAGTTCCTCCTACCGGGACAGGGGGGACTATGGCTACACCTTC. Translated: CASSSSYRDRGDYGYTF.

This clonotype has at least ten counts. An end of the junction differs from the germline gene, which may be a read error. The CDR3 loop is CASTPGTPSEAFF. The CDR3 DNA reads TGTGCCAGCACCCCCGGGACCCCCTCTGAGGCTTTCTTT. This chain links TRBV25-1 with TRBJ1-1; possibly TRBD1 for D (5 bases). The CDR3 covers 13 residues. Per the germline V gene, CDR1 is MGHDK and CDR2 is SYGVNS.

This clonotype has ten or more counts. The gene calls are TRBV4-1 and TRBJ2-2, with 9 bases that match TRBD2. This CDR3 region has 15 residues. J lost 6 bases, V lost 0 bases, and 2 bases had no gene match. Germline V gene data show CDR1 as MGHRA and CDR2 as YSYEKL. CDR3 nucleotide sequence: TGCGCCAGCAGCCAAGACAGCGGGGGGCCCGGGGAGCTGTTTTTT. It yields the protein CASSQDSGGPGELFF.

This clonotype has ten or more counts. J is TRBJ2-7 and V is TRBV12-3 or TRBV12-4; tentative D call: TRBD1 (6 bases). The CDR3 is 14 residues long. V was trimmed by 7 bases and J by 3 bases, leaving 16 bases between them. The CDR3 sequence: CASNLQGPNYEQYF. CDR3 sequence (DNA): TGTGCCAGCAACCTACAGGGCCCAAACTACGAGCAGTACTTC.

V usage is TRBV20-1 and J usage is TRBJ2-1; D is possibly TRBD2 (6 bases). The CDR3 runs 14 residues. Trimming removed 3 bases from V and 5 bases from J, with 14 bases in between. Germline V gene lookup returns CDR1 DFQATT and CDR2 SNEGSKA (reference sequence). CDR3 sequence (DNA): TGCAGTGCTAGTGCGGGCGGGACGAACAATGAGCAGTTCTTC. Residues: CSASAGGTNNEQFF.

The chain carries TRBV7-9 and TRBJ2-1; possible D gene TRBD1, 5 bases. The V end lost 5 bases, the J end lost 3 bases, and 17 bases lay between the germline ends. This CDR3 region has 16 residues. CDR1 and CDR2 from the germline V gene are SEHNR and FQNEAQ (reference sequence). CDR3 residues: CASSGGSQANYNEQFF. The CDR3 bases are TGTGCCAGCAGCGGTGGGTCACAGGCTAACTACAATGAGCAGTTCTTC.

At least ten counts were recorded for this clonotype. The chain recombines TRBV12-3 or TRBV12-4 with TRBJ1-1, with D maybe TRBD1 (5 bases). The CDR3 loop spans 12 amino acids. Trimming cost V 3 bases and J 8 bases, with 10 bases left between them. Here the CDR3 DNA reads TGTGCCAGCAGTTTCGGGGGAGGGGAAGCTTTCTTT. This gives the protein CASSFGGGEAFF.

This clonotype was seen more than once but under ten times. The V call is TRBV4-1, the J call TRBJ2-6; 8 positions agree with TRBD1. The CDR3 extends over 18 amino acids. V trimming: 4 bases; J trimming: 0 bases; junction bases outside the gene matches: 8. Germline loops: CDR1 MGHRA, CDR2 YSYEKL. The CDR3 is CASSLTQGAGSGANVLTF. DNA for the CDR3: TGCGCCAGCAGCCTCACCCAGGGGGCGGGCTCTGGGGCCAACGTCCTGACTTTC.

This clonotype has a handful of counts. The chain recombines TRBV28 with TRBJ1-6, with D possibly TRBD1 on 5 matching bases. The CDR3 consists of 15 residues. Trimming cost V 6 bases and J 15 bases, with 24 bases left between them. Germline CDR1 and CDR2: MDHEN and SYDVKM. CDR3 in DNA: TGTGCCAGCAGAGAGACCGGGGCCTCGACAATTGGCCTCCACTTT. It yields the protein CASRETGASTIGLHF.

There are many counts of this clonotype. The gene calls are TRBV7-9 and TRBJ2-7; the D is unclear. V was clipped by 1 base and J by 2 bases, with 3 bases between them. Germline CDR1 SEHNR, CDR2 FQNEAQ (reference sequence). The CDR3 is made up of 12 amino acids. CDR3 nucleotides: TGTGCCAGCAGCTTAGGGGCCTACGAGCAGTACTTC. This translates into CASSLGAYEQYF.

The chain has TRBV7-9 and TRBJ2-1; tentative D call: TRBD1 (5 bases). Germline CDR1 reads SEHNR; CDR2 reads FQNEAQ (reference sequence). The CDR3 extends over 16 amino acids. V lost 5 bases and J lost 2, with 16 bases in between. The CDR3 coding sequence is TGTGCCAGCAGCCCATTATCAGGGTTCACCTACAATGAGCAGTTCTTC. Translation gives CASSPLSGFTYNEQFF.

This clonotype was detected many times. This chain uses TRBV25-1 with TRBJ1-1; D uncertain. The ends were cut back, 1 base at V and 5 bases at J, with 11 bases in the middle. The CDR3 totals 14 residues. Per germline, CDR1 MGHDK and CDR2 SYGVNS. CDR3 sequence (DNA): TGTGCCAGCAGTGAATCGAGGGAACGGACTGAAGCTTTCTTT. Residues: CASSESRERTEAFF.